Below, one TCR beta chain is given with its context. Its matching antigen is unknown. The CDR3 sequence is 14 residues long. Germline loops: CDR1 SQVTM, CDR2 ANQGSEA. J gave up 5 bases and V 5 bases, and 4 bases lay outside the gene matches. The data were taken from a study of persistence of HIV-infected CD4 T cells. About the study: Isolated cells were CMV- and HIV-1 Gag-responding CD4+ T cells.

Findings and limits, study-wide: TCR oligoclonality correlated with proviral oligoclonality in the same sorted populations.

Cells were stimulated with CMV-infected fibroblast lysates at about 9.4 ug/mL. CD40L-negative CD69-negative CD45RO-high memory CD4+ T cells were sorted as populations depleted of antigen-responding cells. Adults with HIV-1 started suppressive ART while chronically infected. Inclusion required CMV-positive serology and CD4+ counts above 400 cells/uL. Sequencing used immunoSEQ version 4 in survey mode. Some clones are missing from TCRdb's copy, which holds only in-frame ones; the method was immunoSEQ multiplex PCR. This sample has approximately 27,000 clones; around 80% occur once, and the top ten carry about 0.75%.

This sequence joins TRBV29-1 and TRBJ2-3, with 13 bases lining up with TRBD2. The receptor was derived from an adult woman with HIV who was CMV-seropositive. This sample comprised CD4+ T cells sorted from PBMCs after 18-hour stimulation, obtained from a patient who received antiretroviral therapy. The CDR3 sequence: CSVTSGGALDTQYF. The CDR3 nucleotides read TGCAGCGTTACTAGCGGGGGGGCCTTAGATACGCAGTATTTT.